The T cell receptor beta chain under discussion was sequenced for a study of cytomegalovirus exposure and HLA in healthy donors. General study points: In an earlier analysis, about 87% or about 30%: the productive usage of most TCR beta V segments. An apparent linkage of common viral pathogens to several of the most significant clusters emerged in a later analysis.

Donors had nominal health at sampling but likely had unrecorded immune exposures. PCR amplification relied on 60 Vbeta primers (plus 13 Jbeta primers). Profiled with immunoSEQ multiplex PCR; TCRdb holds only in-frame clones, not every one. The table lists about 180,000 clones, roughly 76% of them singletons. In regard to this clone: What it binds is not known.

The sequencing input was PBMCs. The receptor was isolated from a woman aged 18-35 years in good health and CMV-seropositive.

CDR3 amino acids: CAWSVIVGGGGYTF. In nucleotides, the CDR3 is TGTGCCTGGAGTGTAATTGTGGGAGGCGGTGGCTACACCTTC. The chain carries TRBV30 and TRBJ1-2; D is unresolved. Trimming pared 0 bases from V and 7 bases from J, leaving 15 bases between. Germline V CDR1 and CDR2: GTSNPN, SVGIG (reference sequence). CDR3 length: 14 amino acids.